The 19 T cell receptor beta chains below all came from one sample that was sequenced in a study of OX40 agonist ivuxolimab in advanced cancers. The assay was immunoSEQ multiplex PCR, and TCRdb's table has in-frame clones only and misses some. Altogether some 70,000 clones are present, about 90% being singletons, with the ten largest covering about 2.5%. Source: CD4+ or CD8+ T cells sorted from blood, taken in a trial of the OX40 agonist ivuxolimab. The receptors were gathered from an adult with an advanced solid tumor such as melanoma, head and neck, liver or kidney cancer.

The J gene is TRBJ2-5, the V gene TRBV7-6; the match to TRBD2 covers 8 bases. The trim removed 4 bases at V and 4 bases at J, leaving 11 bases unmatched. The CDR3 spans 16 residues. Germline assignment: CDR1 SGHVS and CDR2 FNYEAQ. The CDR3 here is CASSSRSGLAGETQYF. The CDR3 bases are TGTGCCAGCAGCTCGCGATCGGGGCTAGCGGGAGAGACCCAGTACTTC.

This chain joins TRBV5-4 and TRBJ1-3; D might be TRBD1 (5 bases). Germline V gene sequence: CDR1 SGHNT, CDR2 YYREEE (reference sequence). The CDR3 totals 16 residues. Between the trimmed V and J ends, which lost 2 bases and 0 bases, there was a span of 12 bases. CDR3 DNA sequence: TGTGCCAGCAGCTTTGGGGGGGTGGACTCTGGAAACACCATATATTTT. This translates into CASSFGGVDSGNTIYF.

V usage is TRBV5-1 and J usage is TRBJ2-1, with TRBD1 as a possible D gene (6 bases). The V gene's germline CDR1 is SGHRS and CDR2 YFSETQ. The CDR3 loop spans 14 amino acids. V was pared by 0 bases and J by 7 bases, with 11 bases between. This chain's CDR3 is CASSLAARGNEQFF. The CDR3 nucleotides read TGCGCCAGCAGCTTGGCCGCTAGGGGGAATGAGCAGTTCTTC.

The chain employs TRBV18 and TRBJ2-1; 8 bases match TRBD2. Germline CDR1 and CDR2: KGHSH and LQKENI. V lost 3 bases and J lost 6; bases outside the gene matches: 10. This CDR3 region has 16 residues. The CDR3 DNA sequence: TGTGCCAGCTCACCCGGCAGCGGGAGATTGGGCAATGAGCAGTTCTTC. Protein sequence: CASSPGSGRLGNEQFF.

V usage is TRBV15 and J usage is TRBJ2-7; 14 nucleotides match TRBD2. The CDR3 is 18 amino acids. Germline CDR1 reads LNHNV; CDR2 reads YYDKDF (reference sequence). The J segment lost 3 bases and the V segment lost 1 base, leaving 8 bases of the junction unmatched. CDR3 protein: CATSRGGTSGRWSYEQYF. The CDR3 DNA reads as TGTGCCACCAGCAGAGGAGGGACTAGCGGGAGATGGAGCTACGAGCAGTACTTC.

CDR3 region: CSVEGQQGVGGNEQFF. Written as DNA, the CDR3 is TGCAGCGTTGAAGGACAGCAAGGGGTAGGGGGCAATGAGCAGTTCTTC. The chain combines TRBV29-1 with TRBJ2-1, with D tentatively TRBD1 (6 bases). The V and J ends lost 1 base and 6 bases respectively, with 19 bases between them. This CDR3 comprises 16 residues. Germline CDR1 is SQVTM and CDR2 is ANQGSEA.

The chain recombines TRBV21-1 with TRBJ2-5; the table calls TRBD2, which could not be checked here. TRBV21-1 counts as a pseudogene. The CDR3 is 10 amino acids. The CDR3 region has the DNA TGTGCCAGCAGCAGGGGGGCCCAGTACTTC. It translates to CASSRGAQYF.

V and J are TRBV5-6 and TRBJ1-2; no reliable D call. The V end was cut by 3 bases, the J end by 4 bases, with 7 bases between. Germline V gene data show CDR1 as SGHDT and CDR2 as YYEEEE. CDR3 size: 12 residues. The CDR3 DNA is TGTGCCAGCAGCTCCTCCCGCTATGGCTACACCTTC. Protein product: CASSSSRYGYTF.

V is TRBV6-6 and J is TRBJ2-7; TRBD1 matches at 7 bases. Trimming cost V 6 bases and J 2 bases; bases outside gene matches: 7. CDR1 MNHNY and CDR2 SVGAGI come from the germline V gene (reference sequence). The CDR3 sequence is 14 residues long. The CDR3 DNA sequence: TGTGCCAGCAGAGACAGGGCGCCTCCCTACGAGCAGTACTTC. This gives the protein CASRDRAPPYEQYF.

The chain combines TRBV19 with TRBJ2-3; 9 nucleotides agree with TRBD2. The CDR3 extends over 14 amino acids. Germline loops: CDR1 LNHDA, CDR2 SQIVND (reference sequence). V was pared by 10 bases and J by 6 bases, with 11 bases of the junction left unmatched. DNA of the CDR3: TGTGCCATATCCCCTAGCGGGACAGCGGATACGCAGTATTTT. Encoded protein: CAISPSGTADTQYF.

The chain is built from TRBV5-4 and TRBJ1-5; D is unclear. V shed 0 bases and J shed 1 base, with 5 bases lying between them. The germline V gene has CDR1 SGHNT and CDR2 YYREEE (reference sequence). The CDR3 runs to 14 residues. CDR3 in amino acids: CASSLDTSNQPQHF. DNA of the CDR3: TGTGCCAGCAGCTTGGACACCAGCAATCAGCCCCAGCATTTT.

A word on this clone: The same CDR3 is also encoded by other DNA sequences in this sample. The J gene is TRBJ1-1, the V gene TRBV5-6, with D hard to call. Germline-derived CDR1 and CDR2 are SGHDT and YYEEEE. V lost 2 bases to trimming and J lost 4 bases, with 6 bases between them. There are 12 residues in the CDR3. In nucleotides, the CDR3 is TGTGCCAGCAGCTTACGGGGCACTGAAGCTTTCTTT. Translating it yields CASSLRGTEAFF.

The chain combines TRBV7-6 with TRBJ1-5; D unresolved. Germline V lookup: CDR1 SGHVS, CDR2 FNYEAQ. With 1 base removed from V and 7 bases from J, the gap between germline ends came to 5 bases. The CDR3 length is 12 residues. CDR3 DNA sequence: TGTGCCAGCAGCTTAGAAGGCCAGCCCCAGCATTTT. Translated: CASSLEGQPQHF.

This clone turned up a few times. The V call is TRBV5-1, the J call TRBJ1-2, with 7 bases that match TRBD1. CDR3 length equals 13 residues. Trimming cost V 4 bases and J 4 bases; bases outside gene matches: 4. The germline V gene encodes CDR1 SGHRS and CDR2 YFSETQ. Here the CDR3 reads CASSRDSSYGYTF. The DNA for the CDR3 is TGCGCCAGCAGCCGGGACAGCTCCTATGGCTACACCTTC.

The chain recombines TRBV18 with TRBJ1-1; no firm D call. Trimming removed 4 bases from V and 1 base from J, with 7 bases in between. CDR3 length: 13 amino acids. The germline gives CDR1 KGHSH, CDR2 LQKENI. CDR3 sequence: CASSLAENTEAFF. In DNA form, the CDR3 reads TGTGCCAGCTCACTAGCGGAGAACACTGAAGCTTTCTTT.

CDR3 amino acids: CASSQDNRVGEQYF. The CDR3 DNA follows: TGCGCCAGCAGCCAAGATAACAGGGTCGGGGAGCAGTACTTC. The gene calls are TRBV4-3 and TRBJ2-7, with D maybe TRBD1 (6 bases). Germline V CDR1 and CDR2: LGHNA, YSLEER. The CDR3 covers 14 residues. Trimming took 0 bases from V and 7 from J, leaving 13 bases between them.

This sequence joins TRBV11-3 and TRBJ2-7; either TRBD1 or TRBD2 may supply D (7 bases each). Trimming pared 2 bases from V and 3 bases from J, leaving 20 bases between. There are 17 residues in the CDR3. The V gene's germline CDR1 is SGHNT and CDR2 YENEEA. CDR3 coding DNA: TGTGCCAGCAGCTTAAGCTACAGGGGAGGGGCCTTCTACGAGCAGTACTTC. This sequence encodes CASSLSYRGGAFYEQYF.

The chain employs TRBV7-9 and TRBJ1-4; D perhaps matches TRBD1 (6 bases). V lost 4 bases and J 3 bases, leaving 15 bases between the germline ends. CDR1 and CDR2 (germline): SEHNR, FQNEAQ (reference sequence). There are 16 residues in the CDR3. CDR3 nucleotides: TGTGCCAGCAGCTACGTCGGGGGGGGCCCTAATGAAAAACTGTTTTTT. Translated, it gives CASSYVGGGPNEKLFF.

The rearrangement joins TRBV7-6 to TRBJ1-2; 7 bases match TRBD1. The CDR3 has 15 amino acids. V was clipped by 5 bases and J by 0 bases; unmatched bases: 6. Germline V lookup: CDR1 SGHVS, CDR2 FNYEAQ. The CDR3 sequence: CASSLGQAANYGYTF. The CDR3 bases are TGTGCCAGCAGCCTTGGACAGGCAGCTAACTATGGCTACACCTTC.